This T cell receptor (beta chain) was captured in a study of OX40 agonist ivuxolimab in advanced cancers. This clone was counted once. Collection of blood occurred at baseline, at cycle 4 day 1, and at cycle 7 day 1. V shed 3 bases and J 4 bases; nucleotides not matched to a gene: 8. Germline loops: CDR1 LGHNA, CDR2 YSLEER. This CDR3 is 17 amino acids long. TCRdb keeps only in-frame clones here, not all; method: immunoSEQ multiplex PCR. The data show tens of thousands of clones, with 70% to 90% seen just once and approximately 0.32% held by the top ten. Material: CD4+ or CD8+ T cells sorted from blood, obtained in a trial of the OX40 agonist ivuxolimab. This chain uses TRBV4-3 with TRBJ1-3; TRBD1 aligns across 11 bases. This receptor was obtained from an adult with an advanced solid tumor such as melanoma, head and neck, liver or kidney cancer. CDR3 nucleotide sequence: TGCGCCAGCAGCCAGGCTCCGGGACAGGGGGTAGGAAACACCATATATTTT. It is translated as CASSQAPGQGVGNTIYF.